This T cell receptor beta chain comes out of a study of early T cells in non-severe SARS-CoV-2 infection. TCRdb analysed the 5' RACE reads with MiXCR anew, one entry per CDR3 protein. The sample lists 26,000 or so distinct CDR3 sequences, about 5% occurring once. This clonotype was observed many times. The CDR3 extends over 15 amino acids. V was pared by 0 bases and J by 4 bases, with 11 bases between. The TCR originated in an adult who was a healthcare worker with PCR-confirmed SARS-CoV-2 infection or an uninfected control (not recorded which). Sequencing used whole blood, obtained at baseline. The chain combines TRBV12-3 or TRBV12-4 with TRBJ2-3; no clear D gene. The CDR3 DNA sequence: TGTGCCAGCAGTTTAGCTGGCTCTAGGGCAGATACGCAGTATTTT. This gives the protein CASSLAGSRADTQYF.